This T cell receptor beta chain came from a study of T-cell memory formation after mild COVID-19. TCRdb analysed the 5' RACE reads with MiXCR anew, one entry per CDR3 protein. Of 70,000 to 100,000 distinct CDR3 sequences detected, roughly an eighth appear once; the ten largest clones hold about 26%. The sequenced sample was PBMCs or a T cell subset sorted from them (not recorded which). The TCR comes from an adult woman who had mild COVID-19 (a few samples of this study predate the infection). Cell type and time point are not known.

Here the CDR3 reads CASSQLMDRDTVFF. For the CDR3, the DNA is TGCGCCAGCAGCCAACTGATGGACAGAGATACGGTGTTTTTT. The rearrangement links TRBV4-1 to TRBJ2-2, with D possibly matching TRBD1 (6 bases). CDR1 and CDR2 (germline): MGHRA, YSYEKL. The CDR3 consists of 14 residues. With 2 bases removed from V and 15 bases from J, the gap between germline ends came to 19 bases.